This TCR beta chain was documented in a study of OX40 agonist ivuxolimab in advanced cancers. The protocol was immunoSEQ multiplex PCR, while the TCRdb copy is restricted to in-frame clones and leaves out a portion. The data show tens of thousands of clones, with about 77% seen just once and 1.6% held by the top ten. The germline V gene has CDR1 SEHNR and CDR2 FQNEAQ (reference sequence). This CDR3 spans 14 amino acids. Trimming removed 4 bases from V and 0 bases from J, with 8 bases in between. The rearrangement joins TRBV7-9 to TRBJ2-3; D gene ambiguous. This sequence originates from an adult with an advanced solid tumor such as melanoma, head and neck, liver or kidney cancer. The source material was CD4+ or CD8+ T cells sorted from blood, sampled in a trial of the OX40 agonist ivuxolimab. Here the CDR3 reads CASSSGWSTDTQYF. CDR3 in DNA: TGTGCCAGCAGCTCCGGGTGGAGCACAGATACGCAGTATTTT. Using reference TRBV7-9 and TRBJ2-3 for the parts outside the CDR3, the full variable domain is DTGVSQNPRHKITKRGQNVTFRCDPISEHNRLYWYRQTLGQGPEFLTYFQNEAQLEKSRLLSDRFSAERPKGSFSTLEIQRTEQGDSAMYLCASSSGWSTDTQYFGPGTRLTVL.